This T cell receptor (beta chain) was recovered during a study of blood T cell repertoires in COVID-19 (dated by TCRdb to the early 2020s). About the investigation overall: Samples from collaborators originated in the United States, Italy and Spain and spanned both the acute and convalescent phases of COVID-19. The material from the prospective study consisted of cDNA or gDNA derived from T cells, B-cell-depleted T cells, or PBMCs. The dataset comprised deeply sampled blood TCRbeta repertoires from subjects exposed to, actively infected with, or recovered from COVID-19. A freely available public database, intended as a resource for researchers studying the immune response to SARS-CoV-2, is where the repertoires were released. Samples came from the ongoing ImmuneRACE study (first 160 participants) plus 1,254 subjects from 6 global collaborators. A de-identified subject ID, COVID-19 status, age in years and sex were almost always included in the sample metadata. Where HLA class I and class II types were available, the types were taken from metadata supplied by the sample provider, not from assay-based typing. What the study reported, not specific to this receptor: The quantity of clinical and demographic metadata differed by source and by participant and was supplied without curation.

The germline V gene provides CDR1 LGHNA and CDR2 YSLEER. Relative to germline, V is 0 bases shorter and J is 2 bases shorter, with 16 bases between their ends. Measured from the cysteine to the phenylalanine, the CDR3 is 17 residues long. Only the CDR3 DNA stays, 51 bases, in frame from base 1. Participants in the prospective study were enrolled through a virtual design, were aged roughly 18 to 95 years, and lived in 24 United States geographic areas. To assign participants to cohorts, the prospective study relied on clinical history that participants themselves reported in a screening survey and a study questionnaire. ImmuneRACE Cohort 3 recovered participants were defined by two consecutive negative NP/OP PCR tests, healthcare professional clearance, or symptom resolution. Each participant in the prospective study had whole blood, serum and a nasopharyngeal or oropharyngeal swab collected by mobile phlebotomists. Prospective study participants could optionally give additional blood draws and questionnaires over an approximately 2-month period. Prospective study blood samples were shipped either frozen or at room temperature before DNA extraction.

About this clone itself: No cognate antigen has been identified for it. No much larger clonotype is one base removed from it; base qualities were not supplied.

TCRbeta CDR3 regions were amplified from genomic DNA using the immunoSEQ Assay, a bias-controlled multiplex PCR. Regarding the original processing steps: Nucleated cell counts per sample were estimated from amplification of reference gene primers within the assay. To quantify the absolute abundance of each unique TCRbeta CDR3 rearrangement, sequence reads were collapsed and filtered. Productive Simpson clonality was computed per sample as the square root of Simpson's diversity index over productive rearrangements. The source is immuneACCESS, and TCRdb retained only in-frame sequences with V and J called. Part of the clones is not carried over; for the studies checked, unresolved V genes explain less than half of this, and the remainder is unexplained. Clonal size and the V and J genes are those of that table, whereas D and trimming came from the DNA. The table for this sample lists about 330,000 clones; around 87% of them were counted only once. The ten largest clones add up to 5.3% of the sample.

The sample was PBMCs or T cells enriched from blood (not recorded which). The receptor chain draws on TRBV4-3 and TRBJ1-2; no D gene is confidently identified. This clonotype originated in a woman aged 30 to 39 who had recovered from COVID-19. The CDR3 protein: CASSQDTGYSKNYGYTF. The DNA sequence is TGCGCCAGCAGCCAAGATACGGGGTATTCAAAGAACTATGGCTACACCTTC.